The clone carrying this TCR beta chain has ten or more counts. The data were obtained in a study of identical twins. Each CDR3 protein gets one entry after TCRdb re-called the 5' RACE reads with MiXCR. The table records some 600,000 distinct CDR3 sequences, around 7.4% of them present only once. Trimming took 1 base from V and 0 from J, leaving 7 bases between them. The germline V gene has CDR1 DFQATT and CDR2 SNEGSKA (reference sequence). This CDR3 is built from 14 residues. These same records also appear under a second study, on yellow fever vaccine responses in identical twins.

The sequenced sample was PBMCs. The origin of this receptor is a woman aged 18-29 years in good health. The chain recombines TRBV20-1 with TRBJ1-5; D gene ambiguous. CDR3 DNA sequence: TGCAGTGCTAGAGGACCGTATAGCAATCAGCCCCAGCATTTT. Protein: CSARGPYSNQPQHF.